This T cell receptor (beta chain) was sequenced in a study of T-cell reconstitution after alpha-beta-depleted transplantation in children. Overall study findings and caveats: At one year after transplant, newly produced T cells mostly accounted for T-cell counts and diversity.

Of note for this clonotype: Its cognate antigen is unknown.

Unique molecular identifiers were used in preparing the TCRbeta library. From the PCR reads, TCRdb called clonotypes with MiXCR, one entry per CDR3 protein. This sample has some 600,000 distinct CDR3 sequences, with 10% to 15% found just once. Trimming took 6 bases from V and 0 from J, leaving 9 bases between them. The V gene's germline CDR1 is MDHEN and CDR2 SYDVKM. The CDR3 has 14 residues. The chain couples TRBV28 to TRBJ1-5; D call uncertain. Source: PBMCs, mostly from graft donor cells, taken 360 days after TCRalphabeta/CD19-depleted stem cell transplant. This TCR derives from a male patient between 10 and 17 years old who had a stem cell transplant for acute myeloid leukemia, so the T cells may come from the graft donor. CDR3 coding DNA: TGTGCCAGCAGAGGCGGATATAGCAATCAGCCCCAGCATTTT. Protein: CASRGGYSNQPQHF.